Listed below are T cell receptor beta chains from one sample, sequenced in a study of metastatic and nonmetastatic thyroid tumors. TCRdb re-analyzed the PCR reads through MiXCR. The sample holds 6,000 to 8,000 clones, approximately 32% seen once. The specimen was tumor tissue. The source of these receptors is a female donor with papillary thyroid cancer or a benign thyroid nodule (not recorded which). Some clones in this sample may be carry-over from other donors' samples. Each CDR3 is given with its conserved first and last residue. A D gene is named only where the DNA matches it firmly. Where a row states a size, it is once, few, many or the class of an expanded clone; other rows omit it.

J,size,V,D,DNA,CDR3
TRBJ2-3,NA,TRBV5-4,TRBD2,TGTGCCAGCAGCTTGGCTAGCGGGATAACAGATACGCAGTCTTTT,CASSLASGITDTQSF
TRBJ1-1,medium-sized,TRBV18,NA,TGTGCCAGCTCACCAGCTCTTAGCATGAACACTGAAGCTTTCTTT,CASSPALSMNTEAFF
TRBJ2-7,NA,TRBV7-9,TRBD1,TGTGCCAGCAGCTTATCGACAGGGAAGGACGAGCAGTACTTC,CASSLSTGKDEQYF
TRBJ2-1,NA,TRBV28,NA,TGTGCCAGCAGGTCGTTGGGGAGTTCCGGCAATGGGCAGTTCTTC,CASRSLGSSGNGQFF
TRBJ1-1,many,TRBV20-1,NA,TGCAGTGCTAGCGGGGGGGAGTATATCACTGAAGCTTTCTTT,CSASGGEYITEAFF
TRBJ2-1,NA,TRBV27,NA,TGTGCCAGCAGTTTAGGTCCGGTACTATCGTGGGATGAGCAGTTCTTC,CASSLGPVLSWDEQFF
TRBJ2-7,NA,TRBV18,NA,TGTGCCAGCTCACCGGGACCTACCTACGAGCAGTACTTC,CASSPGPTYEQYF
TRBJ2-7,NA,TRBV6-1,NA,TGTGCCAGCCTTAGCCACAGCTCCTACGAGCAGTACTTC,CASLSHSSYEQYF
TRBJ1-6,many,TRBV20-1,TRBD1,TGCAGTGCCCCGGGACAGGGAAATTCACCCCTCCACTTT,CSAPGQGNSPLHF
TRBJ2-6,many,TRBV20-1,NA,TGCAGTGCTAGAGATGAGGGTTTC,CSARDEGF
TRBJ2-1,NA,TRBV4-3,TRBD1,TGCGCCAGCATCCCCCATGACAGGGGTCTACATGAGCAGTTCTTC,CASIPHDRGLHEQFF
TRBJ2-2,many,TRBV5-1,NA,TGCGCCAGGGTCCCCAGGGCTGTGGGCTACACCGGGGAGCTGTTTTTT,CARVPRAVGYTGELFF
TRBJ2-1,NA,TRBV6-2/TRBV6-3,TRBD2,TGTGCCAGCAGGAAGGGACTAGCGGGCATAAATGATCAGTTCTTC,CASRKGLAGINDQFF
TRBJ1-6,NA,TRBV6-5,TRBD1,TGTGCCAGCAGTTACTCCGCAGGGGGCGTTAATTCACCCCTCCACTTT,CASSYSAGGVNSPLHF
TRBJ2-7,medium-sized,TRBV14,NA,TGTGCCAGCAACCAGGGGGGGGAAAACTACGAGCAGTACTTC,CASNQGGENYEQYF
TRBJ2-7,NA,TRBV13,NA,TGTGCCAGCAGCCCCGAAGGGCTGTTATACGAGCAGTACTTC,CASSPEGLLYEQYF
TRBJ2-7,NA,TRBV10-1,NA,TGCGCCAGCAGTGGACCCTCGGGCCAGGTGGTGTACGAGCAGTACTTC,CASSGPSGQVVYEQYF
TRBJ2-7,NA,TRBV20-1,TRBD2,TGCAGTGCTAGAGCCCCCCTAGCGGGTGCGGTCCACGAGCAGTACTTC,CSARAPLAGAVHEQYF
TRBJ1-1,NA,TRBV20-1,TRBD1,TGCACTGCGAGACAGGGCCTGGGTAACACTGAAGCTTTCTTT,CTARQGLGNTEAFF
TRBJ2-1,NA,TRBV5-1,TRBD2,TGCGCCAGCAGGTGGACTAGCGGGGGGGCGGATGAGCAGTTCTTC,CASRWTSGGADEQFF
TRBJ1-5,few,TRBV6-1,NA,TGTGCCAGCAGTGGGACGGATGATCCTAGCAATCAGCCCCGGCATTTC,CASSGTDDPSNQPRHF
TRBJ1-2,NA,TRBV28,NA,TGTGCCAGCAGTCCCATCCGGTTAAATGGCTACACCTTC,CASSPIRLNGYTF
TRBJ2-7,medium-sized,TRBV12-3/TRBV12-4,TRBD1,TGTGCCAGCATGCCCAGACAGGGGATTAGCTACGAGCAGTACTTC,CASMPRQGISYEQYF
TRBJ2-2,NA,TRBV6-1,TRBD1,TGTGCCAGCAGTGTACCCCCGGGACAGGGGGCCACCGGGGAGCTGTTTTTT,CASSVPPGQGATGELFF
TRBJ1-1,NA,TRBV11-1,NA,TGTGCCAGCAGCCTTAGCCGGGACGCATACACTGAAGCTTTCTTT,CASSLSRDAYTEAFF
TRBJ1-5,NA,TRBV6-1,NA,TGTGCCAGCAGCGAGGAAGTAGTAAGTCAGCCCCAGCATTTT,CASSEEVVSQPQHF